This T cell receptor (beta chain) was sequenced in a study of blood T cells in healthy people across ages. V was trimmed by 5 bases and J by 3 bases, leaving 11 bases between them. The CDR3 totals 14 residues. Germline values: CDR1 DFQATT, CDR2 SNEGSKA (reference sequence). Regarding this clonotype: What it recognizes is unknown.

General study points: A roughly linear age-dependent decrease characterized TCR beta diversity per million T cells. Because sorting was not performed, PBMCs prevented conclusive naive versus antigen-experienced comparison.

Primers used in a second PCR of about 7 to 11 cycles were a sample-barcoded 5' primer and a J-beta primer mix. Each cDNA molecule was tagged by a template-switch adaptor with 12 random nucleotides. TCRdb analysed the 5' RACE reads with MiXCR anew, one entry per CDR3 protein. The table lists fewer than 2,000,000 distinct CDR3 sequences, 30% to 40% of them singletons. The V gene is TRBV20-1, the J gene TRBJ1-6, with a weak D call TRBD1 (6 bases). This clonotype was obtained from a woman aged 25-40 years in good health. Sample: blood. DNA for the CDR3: TGCAGTGCTGGCAACAGGGTCTATAATTCACCCCTCCACTTT. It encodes CSAGNRVYNSPLHF.